The 5 T cell receptor beta chains below all came from one sample that was sequenced in a study of T cells in Graves' hyperthyroidism and ophthalmopathy. Researchers amplified the TCR beta CDR3 regions from RNA transcripts. The HTBI set primed first-round TCR CDR3 RT-PCR. TCRdb used MiXCR to reprocess the multiplex PCR reads, holding one entry per CDR3 protein. The sample has roughly 650,000 distinct CDR3 sequences, approximately 16% seen once. The sequenced sample consisted of blood. These receptor sequences come from a woman aged 40 to 50 with Graves' ophthalmopathy.

Ten or more counts support this clonotype. The chain is built from TRBV15 and TRBJ1-5; tentative D call: TRBD1 (5 bases). The CDR3 consists of 14 residues. Trimming shortened V by 4 bases and J by 6 bases, and 13 bases separated the two germline ends. CDR1 is LNHNV, CDR2 YYDKDF, per germline (reference sequence). CDR3 in amino acids: CATSTSREGQPQHF. CDR3 coding DNA: TGTGCCACCAGCACTAGCAGGGAGGGTCAGCCCCAGCATTTT.

The CDR3 loop is CASSFLARESREQYF. Written as DNA, the CDR3 is TGTGCCAGCAGTTTCCTAGCCCGGGAGTCTCGCGAGCAGTACTTC. This chain links TRBV28 with TRBJ2-7; weak D call: TRBD2 (6 bases). CDR1 is MDHEN and CDR2 is SYDVKM in the germline V gene. The CDR3 is 15 amino acids. V gave up 3 bases and J gave up 6 bases, with 18 bases separating them. The complete variable domain, with remaining parts taken from reference TRBV28 and TRBJ2-7, reads DVKVTQSSRYLVKRTGEKVFLECVQDMDHENMFWYRQDPGLGLRLIYFSYDVKMKEKGDIPEGYSVSREKKERFSLILESASTNQTSMYLCASSFLARESREQYFGPGTRLTVT.

This clonotype was detected ten times or more. The gene calls are TRBV5-5 and TRBJ1-1; D not certain. Germline V gives CDR1 SGHKS, CDR2 YYEKEE (reference sequence). The CDR3 is made up of 11 amino acids. Trimming stripped 1 base from V and 6 bases from J, with 4 bases between. The CDR3 nucleotides are TGTGCCAGCAGCTTGAGGTCTGAAGCTTTCTTT. Amino acid sequence: CASSLRSEAFF.

Worth noting for this clonotype: Being one base from a much bigger clone, this may be a read error. Lacking the conserved final phenylalanine or tryptophan, this CDR3 likely reflects a read error. The genes are TRBV2 and TRBJ1-5; 10 bases map to TRBD1. CDR1 SNHLY and CDR2 FYNNEI come from the germline V gene. This CDR3 is 18 amino acids long. Unmatched junction bases numbered 13, after V lost 7 bases and J lost 1 base. Here the CDR3 reads CASIRDRGSRRSNQPQHL. CDR3 bases: TGTGCCAGCATCCGGGACAGGGGCTCAAGACGAAGCAATCAGCCCCAGCATCTT.

J is TRBJ1-1 and V is TRBV12-5; 8 bases fit TRBD1. Trimming cost V 6 bases and J 0 bases; bases outside gene matches: 6. The germline V gene encodes CDR1 LGHNT and CDR2 FRNRAP. There are 15 residues in the CDR3. DNA of the CDR3: TGTGCTAGTGGACCCACGACAGGGGTGAACACTGAAGCTTTCTTT. Its protein product is CASGPTTGVNTEAFF.